The 12 T cell receptor beta chains below were found in one sample sequenced in a study of cytomegalovirus exposure and HLA in healthy donors. The PCR was carried out with 60 Vbeta primers and 13 Jbeta primers. The repertoire was sequenced with immunoSEQ multiplex PCR; TCRdb's copy has only in-frame clones and lacks some. The sample contains roughly 110,000 clones, 70% to 80% of which appear only once. The sequenced material came from PBMCs. The receptors were sampled from a man aged 60 to 69 in good health and CMV-seronegative.

This chain uses TRBV5-4 with TRBJ1-4; TRBD1 agrees at 7 bases. Losses at the gene ends were 0 bases for V and 5 bases for J; bases not matched to a gene: 7. Per germline, CDR1 SGHNT and CDR2 YYREEE (reference sequence). The CDR3 covers 16 residues. The CDR3: CASSLGGTGVNEKLFF. CDR3 nucleotides: TGTGCCAGCAGCTTGGGGGGAACAGGGGTCAATGAAAAACTGTTTTTT.

The V and J genes are TRBV29-1 and TRBJ2-2; D might be TRBD2 (5 bases). Germline assignment: CDR1 SQVTM and CDR2 ANQGSEA. CDR3 length equals 11 residues. V lost 4 bases, J lost 6 bases, and 6 bases lay in between. CDR3 DNA sequence: TGCAGCGTTGGAGGGCCCGGGGAGCTGTTTTTT. This codes for CSVGGPGELFF.

The genes are TRBV15 and TRBJ2-7, with 7 bases matching TRBD2. This CDR3 comprises 13 residues. The germline gives CDR1 LNHNV, CDR2 YYDKDF (reference sequence). The V and J ends lost 5 bases and 3 bases, in that order; junction bases with no gene match: 4. CDR3 DNA sequence: TGTGCCACCAGCTGGGACTACGACTACGAGCAGTACGTC. This sequence encodes CATSWDYDYEQYV.

V and J are TRBV18 and TRBJ2-7, with 8 bases identical to TRBD1. V lost 8 bases and J lost 5; bases outside the gene matches: 5. The CDR3 is 12 residues long. From germline, CDR1 is KGHSH and CDR2 LQKENI. This CDR3 is CASTETGDEQYV. In nucleotides, the CDR3 is TGTGCCAGCACTGAGACAGGGGACGAGCAGTACGTC.

The chain joins TRBV25-1 to TRBJ2-1, with a weak D call TRBD1 (5 bases). This CDR3 spans 15 amino acids. Germline V gene lookup returns CDR1 MGHDK and CDR2 SYGVNS. V lost 5 bases to trimming and J lost 4 bases, with 15 bases between them. Here the CDR3 reads CASSLRVGRYNEQFF. The CDR3 DNA sequence: TGTGCCAGCAGTCTCAGGGTGGGAAGGTACAATGAGCAGTTCTTC.

The rearrangement uses TRBV21-1 and TRBJ2-5; the table's D call TRBD2 went unverified against the DNA. The DNA end favors TRBJ2-7, so the J call may be wrong. TRBV21-1 is a recognized pseudogene. This CDR3 contains 16 residues. The DNA for the CDR3 is TGTGCCAGCAGCCCAAGAGGAGGGGGGGGACTATACGAGCAGTACTTC. Translation: CASSPRGGGGLYEQYF.

The V gene is TRBV7-6, the J gene TRBJ2-1, with 12 bases that match TRBD2. CDR1 is SGHVS and CDR2 is FNYEAQ in the germline V gene. Trimming removed 2 bases from V and 12 bases from J; junction bases left unmatched: 5. The CDR3 runs to 14 residues. Here the CDR3 DNA reads TGTGCCAGCAGCTTAAGGACTAGCGGGGAGATGCAGTTCTTC. Its protein product is CASSLRTSGEMQFF.

This clone is deemed medium-sized. J is TRBJ1-5 and V is TRBV6-1, with a tentative D call TRBD1 (5 bases). V shed 4 bases and J shed 6 bases, with 13 bases lying between them. The CDR3 runs 14 residues. CDR1 and CDR2 (germline): MNHNS, SASEGT. CDR3 nucleotide sequence: TGTGCCAGCAGTGCCAGGGAGGGGATTCAGCCCCAGCATTTT. Encoded protein: CASSAREGIQPQHF.

The genes are TRBV4-2 and TRBJ1-5; 7 nucleotides align to TRBD1. Germline assignment: CDR1 LGHNA and CDR2 YNFKEQ. The CDR3 is 16 residues long. V was clipped by 0 bases and J by 7 bases; unmatched bases: 9. CDR3 protein: CASSQDRAGGYQPQHF. In DNA, the CDR3 is TGTGCCAGCAGCCAAGATCGTGCAGGGGGGTACCAGCCCCAGCATTTT.

In its sample, this clone was seen once. V is TRBV6-1 and J is TRBJ2-2; D unresolved. V dropped 7 bases and J dropped 7 bases, with 16 bases sitting between them. Looked up from germline, CDR1 is MNHNS and CDR2 is SASEGT. This CDR3 is built from 14 residues. The CDR3 protein is CASNPAGFYGELFF. The DNA for the CDR3 is TGTGCCAGCAACCCGGCAGGCTTTTACGGGGAGCTGTTTTTT.

This clone was observed a single time. The chain has TRBV13 and TRBJ2-7; 7 positions match TRBD1. The CDR3 has 15 residues. Germline assignment: CDR1 PRHDT and CDR2 FYEKMQ (reference sequence). The J segment lost 6 bases and the V segment lost 3 bases, leaving 11 bases of the junction unmatched. This CDR3 reads CASSLRRQGGIEQYF. The CDR3 nucleotides are TGTGCCAGCAGCTTGAGAAGACAGGGTGGTATCGAGCAGTACTTC.

The chain employs TRBV20-1 and TRBJ1-2; D is ambiguous. This CDR3 region has 11 residues. Germline CDR1 is DFQATT and CDR2 is SNEGSKA (reference sequence). V lost 0 bases and J 8 bases, leaving 7 bases between the germline ends. In nucleotides, the CDR3 is TGCAGTGCTAGAGATCGAGGGGGCTACACCTTC. Encoded protein: CSARDRGGYTF.